The 17 T cell receptor beta chains listed next were all sequenced from one sample in a study of PD-1 blockade in mismatch repair-deficient tumors. Only in-frame clones appear in the TCRdb table, and some are missing; sequencing was by immunoSEQ multiplex PCR. The sample holds about 21,000 clones; 84% are singletons and the top ten take roughly 17%. The sample here was peripheral blood, taken 2 weeks after starting pembrolizumab. The receptor source for this set is an adult with mismatch repair-deficient cancer.

The genes are TRBV5-4 and TRBJ2-1; maybe TRBD2 (6 bases). Germline assignment: CDR1 SGHNT and CDR2 YYREEE (reference sequence). Trimming stripped 0 bases from V and 3 bases from J, with 10 bases between. This CDR3 is built from 15 residues. The CDR3 bases are TGTGCCAGCAGCTTGGGAGCGGGCGGCTACAATGAGCAGTTCTTC. Translation: CASSLGAGGYNEQFF.

The V gene is TRBV6-6, the J gene TRBJ2-7, with D unclear. V was trimmed by 0 bases and J by 6 bases, leaving 0 bases between them. This CDR3 has 10 amino acids. Germline V gene sequence: CDR1 MNHNY, CDR2 SVGAGI (reference sequence). CDR3 region: CASSYSEQYF. Here the CDR3 DNA reads TGTGCCAGCAGTTACTCCGAGCAGTACTTC.

The genes are TRBV10-2 and TRBJ2-7; tentative D call: TRBD2 (5 bases). CDR3 length: 17 amino acids. Trimming left V 3 bases short and J 2 bases short, with 20 bases between. Germline V gene lookup returns CDR1 WSHSY and CDR2 SAAADI. The CDR3 sequence: CASSDVYGIPPTYEQYF. In DNA, the CDR3 is TGCGCCAGCAGTGATGTTTACGGGATCCCTCCTACCTACGAGCAGTACTTC.

CDR3 loop: CSVWAGTTSTDTQYF. Here the CDR3 DNA reads TGCAGCGTGTGGGCCGGGACAACTAGCACAGATACGCAGTATTTT. This chain uses TRBV29-1 with TRBJ2-3; D perhaps matches TRBD1 (6 bases). Germline CDR1 reads SQVTM; CDR2 reads ANQGSEA. The CDR3 is 15 amino acids. The ends were cut back, 6 bases at V and 0 bases at J, with 16 bases in the middle.

This chain links TRBV5-1 with TRBJ2-7; 13 bases match TRBD2. CDR3 length: 18 residues. The germline CDR1 and CDR2 sequences are SGHRS and YFSETQ. V shed 0 bases, J shed 1 base, and the junction held 7 bases outside the gene matches. CDR3 bases: TGCGCCAGCAGCTTGGCCGGACTAGCGGGGGTGACATCCTACGAGCAGTACTTC. Translation gives CASSLAGLAGVTSYEQYF.

This chain connects TRBV29-1 to TRBJ1-1; D is perhaps TRBD1 (5 bases). The CDR3 is 11 amino acids. Germline V gene data show CDR1 as SQVTM and CDR2 as ANQGSEA. CDR3 region: CRGDEATEAFF. CDR3 DNA: TGCAGGGGGGATGAGGCCACTGAAGCTTTCTTT.

The rearrangement joins TRBV6-5 to TRBJ1-1, with TRBD1 matching 7 bases. V gave up 8 bases and J gave up 1 base; unmatched junction bases: 10. Per the germline V gene, CDR1 is MNHEY and CDR2 is SVGAGI. The CDR3 totals 15 residues. The CDR3 loop is CASLRDRAGNTEAFF. CDR3 nucleotide sequence: TGTGCCAGCCTCCGCGACAGGGCCGGGAACACTGAAGCTTTCTTT.

V is TRBV6-1 and J is TRBJ2-3; D is perhaps TRBD2 (6 bases). The CDR3 consists of 15 residues. Germline V gives CDR1 MNHNS, CDR2 SASEGT. The V gene lost 4 bases and the J gene lost 4 bases, with 15 bases spanning the gap. The CDR3 spells CASSARPTGADTQYF. CDR3 bases: TGTGCCAGCAGTGCCCGTCCAACGGGGGCAGATACGCAGTATTTT.

The chain couples TRBV10-1 to TRBJ2-2, with TRBD2 as a possible D gene (5 bases). This CDR3 region has 15 residues. Germline V lookup: CDR1 WNHNN, CDR2 SYGVQD (reference sequence). V was pared by 5 bases and J by 5 bases, with 15 bases between. CDR3 in DNA: TGCGCCAGCAGTTTTTCGGGAAGTAGGACCGGGGAGCTGTTTTTT. Its translation: CASSFSGSRTGELFF.

This chain links TRBV6-6 with TRBJ1-2, with D hard to call. Trimming stripped 0 bases from V and 4 bases from J, with 9 bases between. From germline, CDR1 is MNHNY and CDR2 SVGAGI (reference sequence). The CDR3 loop spans 14 amino acids. This CDR3 is CASSYSSSSYGYTF. The CDR3 nucleotides are TGTGCCAGCAGTTACTCCTCCAGCAGCTATGGCTACACCTTC.

The chain is built from TRBV6-5 and TRBJ2-7, with D possibly TRBD2 on 6 matching bases. Germline V gene sequence: CDR1 MNHEY, CDR2 SVGAGI. CDR3 length equals 13 residues. V was cut by 6 bases and J by 0 bases, with 9 bases left in between. CDR3 coding DNA: TGTGCCAGCAGGACCGGGAGCTCCTACGAGCAGTACTTC. Translated: CASRTGSSYEQYF.

Sample share makes this clone medium-sized. The chain couples TRBV2 to TRBJ2-1; D uncertain. Deletions cut 5 bases from V and 4 bases from J, with 3 bases between. Germline lookup yields CDR1 SNHLY and CDR2 FYNNEI. CDR3 size: 11 residues. CDR3 DNA: TGTGCCAGCAGTCAGTACAATGAGCAGTTCTTC. This sequence encodes CASSQYNEQFF.

The V and J genes are TRBV28 and TRBJ2-3; 8 bases are a match to TRBD2. This CDR3 contains 17 residues. Per germline, CDR1 MDHEN and CDR2 SYDVKM. Trimming cost V 5 bases and J 3 bases; bases outside gene matches: 13. In nucleotides, the CDR3 is TGTGCCAGCAGTCAGTATAGTGGGGGCGGGAGGACAGATACGCAGTATTTT. Translating gives CASSQYSGGGRTDTQYF.

The chain couples TRBV5-1 to TRBJ2-1; 11 bases align to TRBD2. This CDR3 contains 15 residues. Looked up from germline, CDR1 is SGHRS and CDR2 is YFSETQ. The ends lost 3 bases at V and 5 bases at J; junction bases unmatched: 4. CDR3 coding DNA: TGCGCCAGCAGCTCCACTAGCGGGAGTCACAATGAGCAGTTCTTC. Residues: CASSSTSGSHNEQFF.

This clone was counted only a few times. The V and J genes are TRBV5-1 and TRBJ2-7; 9 bases are shared with TRBD2. V lost 5 bases to trimming and J lost 5 bases; unmatched junction nucleotides: 11. The CDR3 loop spans 15 amino acids. Germline CDR1 and CDR2: SGHRS and YFSETQ. CDR3 coding DNA: TGCGCCAGCAGAAACCAAGTAGCGGGAGTTAACGAGCAGTACTTC. Translated: CASRNQVAGVNEQYF.

V gene TRBV7-6 combines with J gene TRBJ2-7; D is unresolved. Per germline, CDR1 SGHVS and CDR2 FNYEAQ. This CDR3 spans 14 amino acids. With 1 base removed from V and 2 bases from J, the gap between germline ends came to 9 bases. This CDR3 is CASSLGRSTYEQYF. The CDR3 coding sequence is TGTGCCAGCAGCTTAGGCAGGAGTACCTACGAGCAGTACTTC.

The chain joins TRBV7-9 to TRBJ2-1; possibly TRBD1 for D (5 bases). CDR1 and CDR2 (germline): SEHNR, FQNEAQ (reference sequence). The CDR3 covers 14 residues. V was pared by 5 bases and J by 12 bases, with 20 bases between. Written as DNA, the CDR3 is TGTGCCAGCAGCCAGCCCCCTAGGGGCACCGCGCAGTTCTTC. Residues: CASSQPPRGTAQFF.